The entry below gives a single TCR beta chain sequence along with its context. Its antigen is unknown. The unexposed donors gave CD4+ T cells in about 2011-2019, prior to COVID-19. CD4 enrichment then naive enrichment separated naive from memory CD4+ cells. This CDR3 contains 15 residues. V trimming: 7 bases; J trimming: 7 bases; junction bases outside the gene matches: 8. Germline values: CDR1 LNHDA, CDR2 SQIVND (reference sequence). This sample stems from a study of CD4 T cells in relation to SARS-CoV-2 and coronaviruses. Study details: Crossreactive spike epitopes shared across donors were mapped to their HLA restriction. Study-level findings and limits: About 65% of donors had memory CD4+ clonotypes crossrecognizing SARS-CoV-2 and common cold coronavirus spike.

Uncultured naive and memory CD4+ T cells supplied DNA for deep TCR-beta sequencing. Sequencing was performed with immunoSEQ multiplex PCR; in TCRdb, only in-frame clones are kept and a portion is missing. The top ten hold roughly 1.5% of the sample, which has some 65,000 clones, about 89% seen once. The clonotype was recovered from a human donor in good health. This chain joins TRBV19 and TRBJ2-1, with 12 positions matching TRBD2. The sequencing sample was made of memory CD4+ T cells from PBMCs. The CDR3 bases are TGTGCCAGTATACGGACTAGCGGGATGAGGAATGAGCAGTTCTTC. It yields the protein CASIRTSGMRNEQFF.